This TCR beta chain was sequenced during a study of blood T cells in healthy people across ages. V shed 5 bases, J shed 2 bases, and the junction held 7 bases outside the gene matches. The length of the CDR3 is 16 residues. Germline V gene lookup returns CDR1 SGHTA and CDR2 FQGNSA. The use of a sample-barcoded 5' primer and a J-beta primer mix characterized a second PCR of about 7 to 12 cycles. TCRdb analysed the 5' RACE reads with MiXCR anew, one entry per CDR3 protein. This sample has over 550,000 distinct CDR3 sequences; approximately 30% occur once, and the top ten carry 15% to 17%. Sequenced input: blood. The source of this sequence is an elderly woman in good health. V and J are TRBV7-2 and TRBJ2-1; 9 nucleotides agree with TRBD2. As DNA, the CDR3 is TGTGCCAGCAGCCGGGCTCGCGGGGGGGCCTACAATGAGCAGTTCTTC. Encoded protein: CASSRARGGAYNEQFF.